A single TCR beta chain is shown here with its context. These data belong to a study of blood T cell repertoires in COVID-19. Germline V CDR1 and CDR2: SGDLS, YYNGEE. The V gene end was trimmed by 4 bases and the J gene end by 5 bases; junction bases not matched to a gene: 3. The CDR3 totals 14 residues. Sequenced by immunoSEQ multiplex PCR; TCRdb stores in-frame clones only, minus some. The sample includes roughly 200,000 clones, about 80% of them seen just once. The sequenced sample was peripheral blood. This sequence originates from a woman in her fifties or sixties with active or convalescent COVID-19. This rearrangement joins TRBV9 to TRBJ2-3, with 11 bases that match TRBD2. The CDR3 reads CASSPGTSGDTQYF. The CDR3 bases are TGTGCCAGCAGCCCCGGGACTAGCGGAGATACGCAGTATTTT. The full variable domain, with the rest looked up from reference TRBV9 and TRBJ2-3, is DSGVTQTPKHLITATGQRVTLRCSPRSGDLSVYWYQQSLDQGLQFLIQYYNGEERAKGNILERFSAQQFPDLHSELNLSSLELGDSALYFCASSPGTSGDTQYFGPGTRLTVL.